This T cell receptor beta chain was identified during a study of tumor-infiltrating lymphocytes in primary liver carcinoma. This CDR3 is built from 17 residues. Germline V gives CDR1 SGHDN, CDR2 FVKESK. On this clonotype itself: At one boundary the junction diverges from the germline segment, which might be a read error.

From about 0.45 ug total RNA, TCR beta cDNA was generated with a primer in the constant region. Sequencing libraries for TCR beta derived from three nested multiplex PCR rounds that used slightly modified ARM-PCR. The first two PCR rounds used TRBV1-TRBV30 primers with a Cbeta primer, nine to eleven cycles each. Using its own MiXCR run on the multiplex PCR reads, TCRdb lists one record per CDR3 protein. The sample consists of approximately 120,000 distinct CDR3 sequences, approximately 64% of them appearing once. Unsorted bulk tissue of about 20-32 mg yielded co-extracted RNA and DNA. The sequenced sample was liver tumor tissue from sampling region 3. Subset meaning: tumor region T3, left-lateral pole. The receptor was derived from a woman in her sixties with primary liver carcinoma and hepatitis B virus infection. The rearrangement joins TRBV14 to TRBJ2-2; 7 nucleotides match TRBD1. CDR3 nucleotides: TGTGCCACCAGCCAAGCACTGACAGGGTGGTTCGCCGGGGAGCTGTTTTTT. Protein sequence: CATSQALTGWFAGELFF. The variable domain in full, with the rest retrieved from reference TRBV14 and TRBJ2-2, is EAGVTQFPSHSVIEKGQTVTLRCDPISGHDNLYWYRRVMGKEIKFLLHFVKESKQDESGMPNNRFLAERTGGTYSTLKVQPAELEDSGVYFCATSQALTGWFAGELFFGEGSRLTVL.